The next 6 T cell receptor beta chains were all read from a single sample in a study of blood T cell repertoires in COVID-19. The assay was immunoSEQ multiplex PCR, and TCRdb's table has in-frame clones only and misses some. The repertoire consists of approximately 300,000 clones, with 85% to 90% occurring once and the leading ten covering about 11%. Sequences were obtained from peripheral blood. The receptor set was obtained from a young woman with COVID-19, enrolled during active disease.

V is TRBV28 and J is TRBJ1-5; TRBD1 agrees at 7 bases. CDR3 length equals 18 residues. Germline V CDR1 and CDR2: MDHEN, SYDVKM. V was pared by 5 bases and J by 5 bases, with 18 bases of the junction left unmatched. CDR3 residues: CASSLPVGAGGGHQPQHF. The CDR3 DNA reads as TGTGCCAGCAGTCTACCGGTAGGGGCAGGGGGTGGTCATCAGCCCCAGCATTTT.

The rearrangement links TRBV7-2 to TRBJ2-7; 10 nucleotides agree with TRBD1. Per the germline V gene, CDR1 is SGHTA and CDR2 is FQGNSA. This CDR3 has 15 amino acids. J was trimmed by 5 bases and V by 6 bases; bases with no gene match: 10. CDR3 nucleotides: TGTGCCAGCAGAAACCCCCGGGACAGGGGCCACGAGCAGTACTTC. This sequence encodes CASRNPRDRGHEQYF.

This chain joins TRBV7-9 and TRBJ2-5, with D uncertain. CDR3 length: 13 amino acids. The germline V gene encodes CDR1 SEHNR and CDR2 FQNEAQ (reference sequence). V was pared by 5 bases and J by 2 bases, with 9 bases between. The CDR3 here is CASSRHRQETQYF. The CDR3 bases are TGTGCCAGCAGCCGACACCGGCAAGAGACCCAGTACTTC.

The gene calls are TRBV19 and TRBJ2-3, with 7 nucleotides matching TRBD2. CDR1 is LNHDA, CDR2 SQIVND, per germline (reference sequence). The CDR3 loop spans 13 amino acids. Trimming took 9 bases from V and 2 from J; bases not matched to a gene: 5. The CDR3 protein is CASRGGITDTQYF. The CDR3 DNA is TGTGCCAGCCGGGGAGGGATCACAGATACGCAGTATTTT.

The chain is built from TRBV2 and TRBJ2-1; 10 nucleotides align to TRBD2. After removal of 5 bases from V and 4 bases from J, the junction contained 5 bases not matched to a gene. This CDR3 has 15 residues. From germline, CDR1 is SNHLY and CDR2 FYNNEI. The CDR3 here is CASSQRTSGYNEQFF. DNA for the CDR3: TGTGCCAGCAGTCAACGGACTAGCGGTTACAATGAGCAGTTCTTC.

This clone was observed once. The genes are TRBV5-1 and TRBJ2-1, with D possibly being TRBD1 (6 bases). CDR3 size: 16 residues. Germline values: CDR1 SGHRS, CDR2 YFSETQ. V lost 0 bases and J 1 base, leaving 11 bases between the germline ends. The CDR3 protein is CASSLEGTKSYNEQFF. The CDR3 nucleotides read TGCGCCAGCAGCTTGGAGGGGACAAAATCCTACAATGAGCAGTTCTTC.